This T cell receptor beta chain was profiled in a study of control samples from healthy donors and cancer patients. V was shortened by 5 bases and J by 6 bases, with 11 bases between the two germline ends. The CDR3 is 12 amino acids. CDR1 is SGHTA, CDR2 FQGNSA, per germline. Method: immunoSEQ multiplex PCR; TCRdb's copy keeps in-frame clones and lacks some. This sample has roughly 95,000 clones, with approximately 91% found just once. The V and J genes are TRBV7-2 and TRBJ2-7; D is uncertain. Specimen: blood. This clonotype was obtained from a woman in her 30s in good health. The CDR3 here is CASSPEVGEQYF. In DNA form, the CDR3 reads TGTGCCAGCAGCCCAGAAGTGGGCGAGCAGTACTTC.